These T cell receptor beta chains were read from a single sample in a study of blood T cells in healthy people across ages. TCRdb re-called the 5' RACE reads with MiXCR, one entry per CDR3 protein. The sample consists of roughly 1,300,000 distinct CDR3 sequences, approximately 59% of them appearing once. Sample: blood. The receptor source for this set is a man aged 18 to 35 in good health. The CDR3 runs from the conserved cysteine through the conserved F or W.

v_gene	CDR3aa
TRBV6-5	CASRMPRGIGYTF
TRBV7-9	CASSATDAYEQYF
TRBV11-2	CAISGHSSYNEQYF
TRBV10-1	CASSESTSGTETQYF
TRBV12-3/TRBV12-4	CASSLGRRSTEAFF
TRBV15	CATSRNVGAEAFF
TRBV7-2	CASSLIGGPYGYTF
TRBV7-8	CASSLRRGGGEQFF
TRBV7-2	CASSPSGTGQGVHEQYF
TRBV4-1	CASSQETVVYEQYF
TRBV6-6	CASSPRTPLYEQYF
TRBV29-1	CSANRRALGTEAFF
TRBV5-1	CASCPGGSGRNNEQFF
TRBV20-1	CSARDRAYLTDTQYF
TRBV20-1	CSAPIENGGGYTF
TRBV7-6	CASSFRTSGNNEQFF
TRBV6-2/TRBV6-3	CASSTGRAVYNEQFF
TRBV6-1	CASSTGLFSCEQYF
TRBV10-1	CASSATVDWETQYF
TRBV7-2	CASSLRGDYGYTF
TRBV11-2	CASSFGQRGRSGRSNEQFF
TRBV12-3/TRBV12-4	CASSETDSLRNEQFF
TRBV6-5	CASSYSTSGHGGELFF
TRBV4-1	CASSQAGRGSYNEQFF
TRBV6-5	CASQERIGEQFF
TRBV9	CASSVDQGTGGEKLFF
TRBV7-9	CASTQDRGPYEQYF
TRBV29-1	CSAEGQGKNTEAFF
TRBV13	CASSYRPGERNNEQFF
TRBV20-1	CSASGGELFF
TRBV12-3/TRBV12-4	CASSPGTSTYEQYF
TRBV5-1	CASSYGLRAWDTDTQYF
TRBV10-3	CAISVTSGETYEQYF
TRBV27	CASSPLGDQAYEQYF
TRBV6-1	CASSERGSTYEQYF
TRBV6-2/TRBV6-3	CASSALPGQGKNIQYF
TRBV5-1	CASSYQTGTRSGNEQFF
TRBV7-2	CASSVVGVETQYF
TRBV4-2	CASSQVGGGTEIFNEQFF
TRBV20-1	CSAGRGAYEQYF
TRBV6-2/TRBV6-3	CASSTGRSSYNEQFF
TRBV28	CASSTSWGNQETQYF
TRBV3-1	CASSQGAGYVSGANVLTF